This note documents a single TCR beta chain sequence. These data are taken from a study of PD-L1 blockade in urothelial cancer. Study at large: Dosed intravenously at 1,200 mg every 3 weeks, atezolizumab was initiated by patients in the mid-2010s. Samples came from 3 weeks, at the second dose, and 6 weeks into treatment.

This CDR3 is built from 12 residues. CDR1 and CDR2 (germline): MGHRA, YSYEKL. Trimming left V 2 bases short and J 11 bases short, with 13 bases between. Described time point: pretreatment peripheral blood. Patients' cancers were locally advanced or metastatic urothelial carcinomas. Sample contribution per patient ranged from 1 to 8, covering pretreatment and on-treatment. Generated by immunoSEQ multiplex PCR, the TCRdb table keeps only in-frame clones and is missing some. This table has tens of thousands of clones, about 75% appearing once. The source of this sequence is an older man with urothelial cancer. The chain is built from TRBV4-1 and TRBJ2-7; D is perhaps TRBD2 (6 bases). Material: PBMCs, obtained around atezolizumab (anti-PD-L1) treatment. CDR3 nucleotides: TGCGCCAGCAGCCAACTACCGGGACTGAAGTACTTC. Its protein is CASSQLPGLKYF.